The clone carrying this T cell receptor (beta chain) was seen a single time. V was clipped by 3 bases and J by 6 bases; unmatched bases: 12. Per the germline V gene, CDR1 is MDHEN and CDR2 is SYDVKM. The CDR3 contains 16 residues. This sample is part of a study of blood T cell repertoires in COVID-19. Across the study: Acute-phase and convalescent COVID-19 samples originated in the United States, Italy and Spain. PBMCs, B-cell-depleted T cells, or T cells provided the cDNA or gDNA that made up the material.

TCRdb's table, derived via immunoSEQ multiplex PCR, lists solely in-frame clones and lacks some. Of 180,000 or so clones listed, about 88% are singletons. This clonotype was obtained from a woman older than 75 in a cohort sampled during active or convalescent COVID-19. The chain joins TRBV28 to TRBJ2-7; 9 positions agree with TRBD2. The material sequenced was peripheral blood. This CDR3 reads CASSFNTGTSKSEQYF. The CDR3 DNA reads TGTGCCAGCAGTTTTAATACCGGGACTAGCAAGTCCGAGCAGTACTTC.